Below, 21 T cell receptor beta chains from the same sample are listed, as sequenced in a study of cytomegalovirus exposure and HLA in healthy donors. 13 Jbeta primers and 60 Vbeta primers were used for the PCR. Assay: immunoSEQ multiplex PCR; the TCRdb copy retains only in-frame clones and omits some. The sample comprises about 130,000 clones, 70% to 85% of which are singletons, and 2.5% to 3% rests with the top ten. Input material: PBMCs. These TCRs come from a woman in her late teens or twenties in good health and CMV-seropositive.

This chain links TRBV15 with TRBJ1-4; D perhaps matches TRBD1 (5 bases). CDR3 size: 16 residues. V was clipped by 3 bases and J by 4 bases, with 15 bases between them. The germline V gene encodes CDR1 LNHNV and CDR2 YYDKDF (reference sequence). CDR3 in amino acids: CATSSPPEGDNEKLFF. The CDR3 DNA reads as TGTGCCACCAGCAGCCCTCCTGAAGGGGATAATGAAAAACTGTTTTTT.

V gene TRBV21-1 combines with J gene TRBJ2-7; TRBD1, the table's D call, was not compared with the DNA. TRBV21-1 constitutes a pseudogene. The CDR3 is 14 residues long. DNA of the CDR3: TGTGCCAGCCTTTTACCGGACAGACCCTACGAGCAGTACTTC. Its translation: CASLLPDRPYEQYF.

The rearrangement uses TRBV7-3 and TRBJ2-2; 13 positions agree with TRBD2. The junction had 4 bases not matched to a gene; V was cut back by 5 bases and J by 4 bases. The CDR3 is made up of 16 amino acids. Per germline, CDR1 SGHTA and CDR2 FQGTGA. The CDR3 DNA reads TGTGCCAGCAGCCCCCGGACTAGCGGGGGCACCGGGGAGCTGTTTTTT. It is translated as CASSPRTSGGTGELFF.

J is TRBJ1-1 and V is TRBV5-4, with D maybe TRBD1 (5 bases). The V and J ends lost 0 bases and 5 bases respectively, with 11 bases between them. Germline V gene data show CDR1 as SGHNT and CDR2 as YYREEE (reference sequence). CDR3 size: 14 residues. CDR3 in DNA: TGTGCCAGCAGCTTGGGGGGACTCATTACTGAAGCTTTCTTT. It codes for CASSLGGLITEAFF. The entire variable domain, with the rest obtained from reference TRBV5-4 and TRBJ1-1, is as follows: ETGVTQSPTHLIKTRGQQVTLRCSSQSGHNTVSWYQQALGQGPQFIFQYYREEENGRGNFPPRFSGLQFPNYSSELNVNALELDDSALYLCASSLGGLITEAFFGQGTRLTVV.

This chain joins TRBV28 and TRBJ1-1; a possible D gene is TRBD1 (6 bases). There are 15 residues in the CDR3. The V end was cut by 5 bases, the J end by 11 bases, with 24 bases between. The germline V gene has CDR1 MDHEN and CDR2 SYDVKM. The CDR3 coding sequence is TGTGCCAGCAGTCCTAGCGGAATGGGGGGCGCTGGGGCTTTCTTT. Protein sequence: CASSPSGMGGAGAFF.

The V gene is TRBV4-1, the J gene TRBJ2-5; 10 nucleotides line up with TRBD2. Germline assignment: CDR1 MGHRA and CDR2 YSYEKL. The trim removed 0 bases at V and 5 bases at J, leaving 3 bases unmatched. The CDR3 has 15 amino acids. CDR3 residues: CASSQEPTSGETQYF. The CDR3 coding sequence is TGCGCCAGCAGCCAAGAACCGACTAGCGGGGAGACCCAGTACTTC.

This rearrangement joins TRBV5-6 to TRBJ2-3, with a weak D call TRBD1 (5 bases). The CDR3 loop spans 14 amino acids. V was cut by 0 bases and J by 0 bases, with 5 bases left in between. Germline lookup yields CDR1 SGHDT and CDR2 YYEEEE. The CDR3 DNA is TGTGCCAGCAGCTTGGGACAGAGCACAGATACGCAGTATTTT. This translates into CASSLGQSTDTQYF.

The rearrangement links TRBV7-9 to TRBJ2-7; 7 nucleotides agree with TRBD1. Losses at the gene ends were 5 bases for V and 6 bases for J; bases not matched to a gene: 4. The germline CDR1 and CDR2 sequences are SEHNR and FQNEAQ (reference sequence). The CDR3 has 12 residues. CDR3 loop: CASSGDRPEQYF. DNA of the CDR3: TGTGCCAGCAGCGGGGACAGACCCGAGCAGTACTTC.

In regard to this clone: One junction end does not reproduce the germline sequence, and a read error may be involved. The DNA for the CDR3 is TGTGCCAGCAGGTCACAGGGCCGAACCTATGGCTGCACCTTC. It yields the protein CASRSQGRTYGCTF. The chain links TRBV6-1 to TRBJ1-2; D is perhaps TRBD1 (6 bases). The V gene's germline CDR1 is MNHNS and CDR2 SASEGT. CDR3 length equals 14 residues.

The chain uses TRBV19 and TRBJ2-7, with 8 nucleotides matching TRBD2. The CDR3 spans 13 residues. Trimming took 11 bases from V and 2 from J; bases not matched to a gene: 8. Germline V gene sequence: CDR1 LNHDA, CDR2 SQIVND (reference sequence). Here the CDR3 reads CASRGAGPYEQYF. The CDR3 region has the DNA TGTGCCTCGCGGGGGGCTGGACCCTACGAGCAGTACTTC.

This clone appeared a few times. The CDR3 nucleotides read TGTGCCAGTAGTCCCTTCGGGGGGCCCTACGAGCAGTACTTC. Residues: CASSPFGGPYEQYF. The chain is built from TRBV19 and TRBJ2-7; D may be TRBD2 (7 bases). Trimming took 5 bases from V and 2 from J, leaving 13 bases between them. Per germline, CDR1 LNHDA and CDR2 SQIVND (reference sequence). CDR3 size: 14 residues.

V and J are TRBV7-3 and TRBJ1-1; 8 bases match TRBD1. The CDR3 spans 13 residues. Trimming at V came to 4 bases and at J to 4 bases, leaving 2 bases not matched to a gene. Germline-derived CDR1 and CDR2 are SGHTA and FQGTGA. Here the CDR3 reads CASSSGQVTEAFF. The DNA of the CDR3 is TGTGCCAGCAGCTCGGGACAGGTCACTGAAGCTTTCTTT.

The chain combines TRBV19 with TRBJ2-7, with D possibly TRBD2 on 6 matching bases. This CDR3 has 13 residues. CDR1 LNHDA and CDR2 SQIVND come from the germline V gene (reference sequence). Trimming took off 8 bases at V and 3 bases at J, with 14 bases between the two ends. The CDR3 region is CASGDGSGYEQYF. CDR3 DNA sequence: TGTGCCAGTGGTGATGGTAGCGGCTACGAGCAGTACTTC. Drawing the rest from reference TRBV19 and TRBJ2-7, the complete variable domain is DGGITQSPKYLFRKEGQNVTLSCEQNLNHDAMYWYRQDPGQGLRLIYYSQIVNDFQKGDIAEGYSVSREKKESFPLTVTSAQKNPTAFYLCASGDGSGYEQYFGPGTRLTVT.

This sequence joins TRBV19 and TRBJ2-5; D is possibly TRBD1 (5 bases). The J call may be in error: the DNA end matches TRBJ2-7 better. Germline lookup yields CDR1 LNHDA and CDR2 SQIVND (reference sequence). This CDR3 has 13 residues. The DNA of the CDR3 is TGTGCCAGTAGTATAGCCACAGGTTACGAGCAGTACTTC. Amino acid sequence: CASSIATGYEQYF.

The chain couples TRBV2 to TRBJ1-3, with a tentative D call TRBD1 (6 bases). V lost 2 bases to trimming and J lost 1 base, with 12 bases between them. The CDR3 runs to 16 residues. CDR1 is SNHLY and CDR2 is FYNNEI in the germline V gene. The CDR3 nucleotides are TGTGCCAGCAGTGAATACAGGGTGCGTTCTGGAAACACCATATATTTT. Its translation: CASSEYRVRSGNTIYF.

CDR3 nucleotides: TGTGCCAGCAGCAGAGCAGCGGGGGGGCCAAACACCGGGGAGCTGTTTTTT. Amino acids: CASSRAAGGPNTGELFF. The V call is TRBV21-1, the J call TRBJ2-2; TRBD2 is taken as the D call from the table, unchecked against the DNA. TRBV21-1 is described as a pseudogene. The CDR3 has 17 amino acids.

The chain links TRBV5-1 to TRBJ2-2; no reliable D call. CDR1 and CDR2 from the germline V gene are SGHRS and YFSETQ. The CDR3 sequence is 12 residues long. V lost 4 bases and J 6 bases, leaving 7 bases between the germline ends. CDR3 loop: CASSEESGELFF. The DNA for the CDR3 is TGCGCCAGCAGCGAGGAATCCGGGGAGCTGTTTTTT.

J is TRBJ1-3 and V is TRBV14; D gene ambiguous. The V gene lost 0 bases and the J gene lost 8 bases, with 11 bases spanning the gap. The CDR3 sequence is 14 residues long. From germline, CDR1 is SGHDN and CDR2 FVKESK. The chain's CDR3 is CASSQDRVWDTIYF. In nucleotides, the CDR3 is TGTGCCAGCAGCCAAGATCGGGTTTGGGACACCATATATTTT.

A word on this clone: This sample also contains other DNA sequences that code for the same CDR3. The chain is built from TRBV2 and TRBJ1-2, with 7 bases lining up with TRBD1. J was trimmed by 8 bases and V by 3 bases; bases with no gene match: 15. The CDR3 spans 16 residues. Germline CDR1 is SNHLY and CDR2 is FYNNEI. The CDR3 nucleotides are TGTGCCAGCAGTGATAGTAGAGGACAGGCGAGCTACGGCTACACCTTC. This codes for CASSDSRGQASYGYTF.

The rearrangement uses TRBV15 and TRBJ2-3; 7 bases are shared with TRBD2. The CDR3 runs 19 residues. Germline-derived CDR1 and CDR2 are LNHNV and YYDKDF (reference sequence). J was trimmed by 2 bases and V by 2 bases; bases with no gene match: 16. The CDR3: CATSRQPLRVAGTTDTQYF. CDR3 sequence (DNA): TGTGCCACCAGCAGACAACCCCTTCGGGTAGCGGGTACCACAGATACGCAGTATTTT.

This clone appeared a few times. The chain joins TRBV6-5 to TRBJ1-3; D may be TRBD1 (5 bases). The CDR3 contains 14 residues. In germline, CDR1 is MNHEY, CDR2 SVGAGI. The ends were cut back, 6 bases at V and 0 bases at J, with 9 bases in the middle. This CDR3 reads CASRSGHSGNTIYF. CDR3 coding DNA: TGTGCCAGCAGATCAGGACACTCTGGAAACACCATATATTTT.